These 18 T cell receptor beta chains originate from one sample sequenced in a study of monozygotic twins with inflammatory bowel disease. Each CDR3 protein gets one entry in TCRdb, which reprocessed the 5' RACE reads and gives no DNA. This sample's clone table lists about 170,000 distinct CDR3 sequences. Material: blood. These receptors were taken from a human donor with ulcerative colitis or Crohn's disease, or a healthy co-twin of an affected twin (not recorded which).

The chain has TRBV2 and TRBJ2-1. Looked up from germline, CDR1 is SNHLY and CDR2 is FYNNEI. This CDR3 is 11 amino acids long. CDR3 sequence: CASTEVNEQFF.

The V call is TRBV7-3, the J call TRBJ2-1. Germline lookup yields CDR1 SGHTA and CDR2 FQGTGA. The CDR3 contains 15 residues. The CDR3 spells CASSLKQSGSTEQFF.

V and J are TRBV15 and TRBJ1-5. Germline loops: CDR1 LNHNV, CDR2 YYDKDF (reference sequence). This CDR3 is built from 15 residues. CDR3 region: CATSRDQGINQPQHF.

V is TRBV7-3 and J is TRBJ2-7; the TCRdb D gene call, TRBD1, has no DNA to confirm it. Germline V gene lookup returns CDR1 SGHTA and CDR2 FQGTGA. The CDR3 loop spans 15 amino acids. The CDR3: CASSPSRTGLYEQYF. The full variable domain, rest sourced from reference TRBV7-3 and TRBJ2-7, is GAGVSQTPSNKVTEKGKYVELRCDPISGHTALYWYRQSLGQGPEFLIYFQGTGAADDSGLPNDRFFAVRPEGSVSTLKIQRTERGDSAVYLCASSPSRTGLYEQYFGPGTRLTVT.

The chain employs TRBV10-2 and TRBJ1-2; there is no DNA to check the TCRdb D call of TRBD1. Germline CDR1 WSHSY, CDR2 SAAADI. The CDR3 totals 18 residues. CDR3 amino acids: CASSESGGAFGPNYGYTF.

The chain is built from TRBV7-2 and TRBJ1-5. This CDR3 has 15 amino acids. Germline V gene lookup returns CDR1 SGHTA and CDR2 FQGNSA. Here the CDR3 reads CASSLALRWDQPQHF.

The CDR3 spells CASSLSSGIDTQYF. The V call is TRBV7-6, the J call TRBJ2-3; lacking DNA, the TRBD2 call made by TCRdb goes unchecked. Germline CDR1 is SGHVS and CDR2 is FNYEAQ. CDR3 length equals 14 residues.

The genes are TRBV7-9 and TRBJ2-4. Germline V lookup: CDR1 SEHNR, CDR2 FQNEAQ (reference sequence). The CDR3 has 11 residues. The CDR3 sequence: CASSLGFIQYF.

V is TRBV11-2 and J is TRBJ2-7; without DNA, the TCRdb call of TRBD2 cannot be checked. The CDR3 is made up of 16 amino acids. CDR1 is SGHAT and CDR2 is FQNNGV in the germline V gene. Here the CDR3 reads CASSAGLAGGRNEQYF.

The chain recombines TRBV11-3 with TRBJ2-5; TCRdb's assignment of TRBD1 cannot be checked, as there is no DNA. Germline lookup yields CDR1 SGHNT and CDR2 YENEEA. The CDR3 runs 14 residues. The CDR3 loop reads CASSLGDRGETQYF.

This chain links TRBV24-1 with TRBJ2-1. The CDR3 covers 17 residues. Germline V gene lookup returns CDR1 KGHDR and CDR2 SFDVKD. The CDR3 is CATSDLQVGATVNEQFF.

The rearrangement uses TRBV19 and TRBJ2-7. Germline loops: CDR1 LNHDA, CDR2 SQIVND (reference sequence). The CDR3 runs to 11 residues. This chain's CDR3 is CASSIEGEQYF.

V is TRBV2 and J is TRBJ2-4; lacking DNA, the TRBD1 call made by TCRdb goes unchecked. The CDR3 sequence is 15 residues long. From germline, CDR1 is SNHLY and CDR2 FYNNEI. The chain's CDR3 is CASSERGGHLNMQYF.

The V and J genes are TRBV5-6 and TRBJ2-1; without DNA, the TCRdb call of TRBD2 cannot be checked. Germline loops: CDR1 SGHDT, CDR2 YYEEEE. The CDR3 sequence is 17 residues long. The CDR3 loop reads CASSLSGRSLLYNEQFF. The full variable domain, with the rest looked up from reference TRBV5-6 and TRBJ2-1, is DAGVTQSPTHLIKTRGQQVTLRCSPKSGHDTVSWYQQALGQGPQFIFQYYEEEERQRGNFPDRFSGHQFPNYSSELNVNALLLGDSALYLCASSLSGRSLLYNEQFFGPGTRLTVL.

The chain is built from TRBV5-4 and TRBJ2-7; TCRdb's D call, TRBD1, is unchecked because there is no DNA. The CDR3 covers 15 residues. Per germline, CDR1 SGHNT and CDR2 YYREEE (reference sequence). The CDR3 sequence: CASSSPGQGGHEQYF.

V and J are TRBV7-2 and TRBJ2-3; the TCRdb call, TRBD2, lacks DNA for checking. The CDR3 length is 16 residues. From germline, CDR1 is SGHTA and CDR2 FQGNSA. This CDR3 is CASSLRRGPPSDTQYF.

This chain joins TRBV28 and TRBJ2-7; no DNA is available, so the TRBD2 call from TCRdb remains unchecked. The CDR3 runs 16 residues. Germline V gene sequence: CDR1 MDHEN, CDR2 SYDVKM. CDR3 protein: CASTLGSSGRGYEQYF.

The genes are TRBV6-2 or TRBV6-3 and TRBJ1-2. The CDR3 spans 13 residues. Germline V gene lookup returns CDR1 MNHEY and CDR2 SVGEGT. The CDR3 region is CASSMRRVDGYTF.